This T cell receptor (beta chain) was recovered during a study of shared clonotypes between healthy human individuals. Study as a whole: Per donor, CD8 memory used one plate, CD8 naive used two, CD4 memory used three and CD4 naive used three.

A remark on this clone: Its antigen is not known.

The CDR3 sequence is 15 residues long. V shed 0 bases and J shed 1 base, with 7 bases lying between them. CDR1 and CDR2 from the germline V gene are SGHNT and YYREEE (reference sequence). Findings and limits, study-wide: Compared with clonotypes that all four donors shared, non-shared clonotypes had lower generation probabilities.

Data came from immunoSEQ multiplex PCR; TCRdb stores just in-frame clones and leaves some out. The sample shows approximately 1,000,000 clones, about 84% of them seen only once. This receptor was obtained from a man aged 18 to 30 in good health. Some clones in this sample may be carry-over from other donors' samples. Specimen: memory CD4+ T cells from PBMCs. The subset here: CD45RA-negative fraction. The gene calls are TRBV5-4 and TRBJ2-2; D remains ambiguous. CDR3 in amino acids: CASSLDPENTGELFF. As DNA, the CDR3 is TGTGCCAGCAGCTTGGACCCAGAGAACACCGGGGAGCTGTTTTTT.